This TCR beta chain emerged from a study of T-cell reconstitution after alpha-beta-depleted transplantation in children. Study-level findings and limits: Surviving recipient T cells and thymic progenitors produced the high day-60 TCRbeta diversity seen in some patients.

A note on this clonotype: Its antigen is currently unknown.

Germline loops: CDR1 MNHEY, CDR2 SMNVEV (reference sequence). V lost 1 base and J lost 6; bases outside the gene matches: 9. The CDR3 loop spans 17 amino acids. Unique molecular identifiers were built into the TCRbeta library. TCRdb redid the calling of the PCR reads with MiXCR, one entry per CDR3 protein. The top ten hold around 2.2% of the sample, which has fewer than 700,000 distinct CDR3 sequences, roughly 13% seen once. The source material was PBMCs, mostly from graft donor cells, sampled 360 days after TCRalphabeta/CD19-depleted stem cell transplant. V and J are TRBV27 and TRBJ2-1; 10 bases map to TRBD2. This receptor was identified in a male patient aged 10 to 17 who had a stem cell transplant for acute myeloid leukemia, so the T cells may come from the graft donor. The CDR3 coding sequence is TGTGCCAGCAGTTTATGGACTAGCGGACCCTGGGGCAATGAGCAGTTCTTC. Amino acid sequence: CASSLWTSGPWGNEQFF.